The clone carrying this T cell receptor (beta chain) was picked up one time. Its antigen remains unknown. The data were obtained in a study of cytomegalovirus exposure and HLA in healthy donors. Whole-study context: From 150 million to 200 million T cells, an earlier analysis saw around 120 million unique TCR beta sequences. Broader study findings: Several of the most significant clusters appeared, in a later analysis, to be linked to common viral pathogens.

Germline assignment: CDR1 SQVTM and CDR2 ANQGSEA. The CDR3 runs 13 residues. With 5 bases removed from V and 3 bases from J, the gap between germline ends came to 12 bases. PCR used 60 Vbeta primers and 13 Jbeta primers. Generated by immunoSEQ multiplex PCR, the TCRdb table keeps only in-frame clones and is missing some. The sample carries a few hundred thousand clones, over 70% recorded once. Sequencing input: PBMCs. The chain carries TRBV29-1 and TRBJ2-3; D not resolved. This clonotype was sampled from a woman aged 60-70 years in good health and CMV-seropositive. The CDR3 DNA follows: TGCAGCGTTCGTCAGCGCCAGACAGATACGCAGTATTTT. It codes for CSVRQRQTDTQYF.